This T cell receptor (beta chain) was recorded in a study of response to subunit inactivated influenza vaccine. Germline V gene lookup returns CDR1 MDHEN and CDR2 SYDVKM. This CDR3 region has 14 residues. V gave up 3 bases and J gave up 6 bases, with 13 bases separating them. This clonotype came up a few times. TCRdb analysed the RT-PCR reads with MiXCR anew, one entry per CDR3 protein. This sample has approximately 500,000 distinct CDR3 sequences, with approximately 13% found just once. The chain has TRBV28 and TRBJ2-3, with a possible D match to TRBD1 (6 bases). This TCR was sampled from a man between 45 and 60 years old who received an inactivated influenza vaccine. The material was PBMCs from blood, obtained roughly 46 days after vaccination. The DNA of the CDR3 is TGTGCCAGCAGTTTTCTCGGACAGTTCGATACGCAGTATTTT. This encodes CASSFLGQFDTQYF.